One sample yielded the 27 T cell receptor beta chains listed below, sequenced in a study of T cell responses to AZD1222 COVID-19 vaccine. Profiled with immunoSEQ multiplex PCR; TCRdb holds only in-frame clones, not every one. Of about 140,000 clones listed, 92% are singletons. Sample: peripheral blood, taken on day 0 of AZD1222 vaccination. These receptors were collected from an adult in good health.

The J gene is TRBJ2-7, the V gene TRBV6-5; possibly TRBD2 for D (5 bases). The CDR3 runs to 13 residues. V lost 6 bases and J 0 bases, leaving 9 bases between the germline ends. Germline values: CDR1 MNHEY, CDR2 SVGAGI. CDR3 bases: TGTGCCAGCAGGATGAGCGGCTCCTACGAGCAGTACTTC. Its translation is CASRMSGSYEQYF.

V and J are TRBV5-4 and TRBJ1-5; 10 nucleotides agree with TRBD1. CDR3 length: 15 residues. V shed 2 bases, J shed 4 bases, and the junction held 3 bases outside the gene matches. Germline CDR1 and CDR2: SGHNT and YYREEE (reference sequence). The CDR3 coding sequence is TGTGCCAGCAGCTTAGGGACAGGGGAAAATCAGCCCCAGCATTTT. It encodes CASSLGTGENQPQHF.

The chain has TRBV5-8 and TRBJ2-2; D is unresolved. Germline CDR1 SGHTS, CDR2 YDEGEE. The CDR3 length is 12 residues. Deletions cut 3 bases from V and 5 bases from J, with 5 bases between. The CDR3 is CASSWNTGELFF. The CDR3 DNA sequence: TGTGCCAGCAGCTGGAATACCGGGGAGCTGTTTTTT.

CDR3 in DNA: TGTGCCAGCAGCTTAGACAGTCTTAGCGAGCAGTACTTC. Amino acid sequence: CASSLDSLSEQYF. J is TRBJ2-7 and V is TRBV5-4; D is perhaps TRBD1 (5 bases). Germline values: CDR1 SGHNT, CDR2 YYREEE (reference sequence). Trimming removed 2 bases at V and 6 bases at J, with 12 bases between. This CDR3 comprises 13 residues. Full variable domain (remainder filled in from reference TRBV5-4 and TRBJ2-7): ETGVTQSPTHLIKTRGQQVTLRCSSQSGHNTVSWYQQALGQGPQFIFQYYREEENGRGNFPPRFSGLQFPNYSSELNVNALELDDSALYLCASSLDSLSEQYFGPGTRLTVT.

The table lists this clone with a count of one. The chain is built from TRBV6-5 and TRBJ2-3, with TRBD2 identical over 7 bases. The CDR3 consists of 13 residues. The trim removed 6 bases at V and 5 bases at J, leaving 5 bases unmatched. Germline V gene lookup returns CDR1 MNHEY and CDR2 SVGAGI. The DNA for the CDR3 is TGTGCCAGCAGGCGGGAGTATAAAGATACGCAGTATTTT. Its translation is CASRREYKDTQYF.

The chain is built from TRBV5-1 and TRBJ2-1; TRBD1 or TRBD2 may be the D gene (5 bases each). Looked up from germline, CDR1 is SGHRS and CDR2 is YFSETQ. V lost 0 bases and J lost 9, with 10 bases in between. This CDR3 spans 13 amino acids. DNA of the CDR3: TGCGCCAGCAGCTTGGGGTGGGGGACTGAGCAGTTCTTC. Its translation is CASSLGWGTEQFF.

CDR3: CASSTQLFGQYF. CDR3 in DNA: TGTGCCAGCAGTACCCAGTTGTTCGGGCAGTACTTC. The chain combines TRBV12-3 or TRBV12-4 with TRBJ2-7; D gene unclear. The V end was cut by 5 bases, the J end by 9 bases, with 14 bases between. CDR3 length: 12 amino acids.

The rearrangement joins TRBV19 to TRBJ1-2; no clear D gene. The CDR3 loop spans 14 amino acids. The germline V gene has CDR1 LNHDA and CDR2 SQIVND (reference sequence). The germline V and J ends were trimmed by 2 bases and 2 bases, with 9 bases remaining between them. DNA of the CDR3: TGTGCCAGTAGTATAACTTCGGGGAACTATGGCTACACCTTC. The encoded protein is CASSITSGNYGYTF.

The chain combines TRBV5-1 with TRBJ1-1, with 9 bases fitting TRBD1. Germline V CDR1 and CDR2: SGHRS, YFSETQ. Trimming at V came to 4 bases and at J to 4 bases, leaving 8 bases not matched to a gene. The CDR3 covers 15 residues. The CDR3 protein is CASSTSGTGTTEAFF. In DNA form, the CDR3 reads TGCGCCAGCAGCACATCCGGGACAGGGACCACTGAAGCTTTCTTT.

The rearrangement links TRBV4-2 to TRBJ2-2; 12 positions match TRBD2. The CDR3 contains 16 residues. J lost 6 bases, V lost 6 bases, and 8 bases had no gene match. Germline V gene lookup returns CDR1 LGHNA and CDR2 YNFKEQ. The CDR3 region is CASRTSGSGSAGELFF. The CDR3 DNA follows: TGTGCCAGCAGGACTAGCGGGAGTGGGAGTGCCGGGGAGCTGTTTTTT.

The chain joins TRBV24-1 to TRBJ2-3, with D possibly TRBD2 on 5 matching bases. Germline lookup yields CDR1 KGHDR and CDR2 SFDVKD. V lost 4 bases, J lost 0 bases, and 13 bases lay in between. The CDR3 has 16 amino acids. The CDR3 reads CATSDPGRGSTDTQYF. CDR3 sequence (DNA): TGTGCCACCAGTGACCCTGGTCGGGGAAGCACAGATACGCAGTATTTT.

The genes are TRBV19 and TRBJ2-7; 7 nucleotides match TRBD2. This CDR3 is 15 amino acids long. Germline-derived CDR1 and CDR2 are LNHDA and SQIVND (reference sequence). V lost 2 bases to trimming and J lost 3 bases; unmatched junction nucleotides: 7. CDR3 loop: CASSILAGDFYEQYF. Written as DNA, the CDR3 is TGTGCCAGTAGTATACTCGCGGGAGATTTCTACGAGCAGTACTTC.

This clone appeared a few times. V is TRBV5-1 and J is TRBJ1-5; D gene uncertain. Germline V gene sequence: CDR1 SGHRS, CDR2 YFSETQ. The CDR3 has 16 amino acids. V lost 0 bases, J lost 0 bases, and 10 bases lay in between. CDR3 nucleotide sequence: TGCGCCAGCAGCTTGGTGGGCAGTCATAGCAATCAGCCCCAGCATTTT. Its protein is CASSLVGSHSNQPQHF.

This clone appeared a few times. The rearrangement links TRBV28 to TRBJ2-7; TRBD1 aligns across 7 bases. CDR3 length equals 15 residues. CDR1 MDHEN and CDR2 SYDVKM come from the germline V gene. After removal of 5 bases from V and 4 bases from J, the junction contained 11 bases not matched to a gene. The CDR3 coding sequence is TGTGCCAGCAGTCAGAGGGACAGTTTTCAATACGAGCAGTACTTC. It yields the protein CASSQRDSFQYEQYF.

The V gene is TRBV5-1, the J gene TRBJ1-1; 7 nucleotides line up with TRBD1. The CDR3 is 15 amino acids. V shed 3 bases, J shed 1 base, and the junction held 6 bases outside the gene matches. Germline V CDR1 and CDR2: SGHRS, YFSETQ. This CDR3 reads CASSYEQGTNTEAFF. The CDR3 DNA is TGCGCCAGCAGCTATGAACAGGGGACGAACACTGAAGCTTTCTTT.

The V gene is TRBV3-1 (or the pseudogene TRBV3-2), the J gene TRBJ1-4; D may be TRBD1 (5 bases). The V end lost 5 bases, the J end lost 6 bases, and 16 bases lay between the germline ends. Germline CDR1 LGHDT, CDR2 YNNKEL (reference sequence). The CDR3 covers 15 residues. Here the CDR3 reads CASSGGGGGDEKLFF. CDR3 coding DNA: TGTGCCAGCAGCGGCGGTGGGGGGGGAGATGAAAAACTGTTTTTT.

The chain recombines TRBV7-2 with TRBJ2-7; perhaps D is TRBD1 or TRBD2 (5 bases each). This CDR3 has 12 amino acids. Germline V gene sequence: CDR1 SGHTA, CDR2 FQGNSA. V was shortened by 5 bases and J by 7 bases, with 12 bases between the two germline ends. Here the CDR3 DNA reads TGTGCCAGCAGCCTTGGGACGAGAGAGCAGTACTTC. This sequence encodes CASSLGTREQYF.

The CDR3 nucleotides read TGTGCCAGCTGTCGAGGACTAGCGGGAGGGCCGACCTACAATGAGCAGTTCTTC. Protein sequence: CASCRGLAGGPTYNEQFF. V is TRBV2 and J is TRBJ2-1; 15 nucleotides align to TRBD2. Germline CDR1 SNHLY, CDR2 FYNNEI. V gave up 8 bases and J gave up 2 bases; unmatched junction bases: 10. The CDR3 runs 18 residues.

The J gene is TRBJ2-2, the V gene TRBV7-9; tentative D call: TRBD1 (5 bases). Between the trimmed V and J ends, which lost 5 bases and 0 bases, there was a span of 10 bases. CDR1 SEHNR and CDR2 FQNEAQ come from the germline V gene (reference sequence). The CDR3 is 15 residues long. CDR3 in DNA: TGTGCCAGCAGCCCCCCAGGGTCGAACACCGGGGAGCTGTTTTTT. Protein product: CASSPPGSNTGELFF.

The rearrangement links TRBV7-9 to TRBJ1-2; 12 nucleotides agree with TRBD1. V was clipped by 1 base and J by 7 bases; unmatched bases: 7. Germline CDR1 reads SEHNR; CDR2 reads FQNEAQ (reference sequence). The CDR3 sequence is 16 residues long. The CDR3 region is CASSLDGTGGSRGYTF. The CDR3 DNA sequence: TGTGCCAGCAGCTTAGACGGGACAGGGGGCTCGCGTGGCTACACCTTC.

This chain uses TRBV25-1 with TRBJ2-1; 7 nucleotides line up with TRBD1. CDR3 length: 15 residues. Germline CDR1 is MGHDK and CDR2 is SYGVNS. The J segment lost 0 bases and the V segment lost 4 bases, leaving 3 bases of the junction unmatched. In DNA, the CDR3 is TGTGCCAGCAGTGCCAGGGGGTTCTCCTACAATGAGCAGTTCTTC. This codes for CASSARGFSYNEQFF.

As DNA, the CDR3 is TGTGCCAGCAGCCCGCCTAGGGGGGGCGATACGCAGTATTTT. Amino acid sequence: CASSPPRGGDTQYF. The chain is built from TRBV7-2 and TRBJ2-3; D is possibly TRBD2 (7 bases). The CDR3 has 14 residues. V lost 5 bases to trimming and J lost 6 bases, with 15 bases between them. Germline assignment: CDR1 SGHTA and CDR2 FQGNSA.

The rearrangement uses TRBV23-1 and TRBJ1-2, with a tentative D call TRBD1 (6 bases). TRBV23-1 is recorded as an ORF, its role being uncertain. The CDR3 totals 15 residues. V was pared by 8 bases and J by 7 bases, with 23 bases between. This chain's CDR3 is CASGGDWGRDGGYTF. The CDR3 DNA reads as TGCGCCAGCGGGGGGGACTGGGGGCGGGATGGTGGCTACACCTTC.

V gene TRBV7-9 combines with J gene TRBJ1-4; TRBD1 matches 7 bases. CDR1 and CDR2 from the germline V gene are SEHNR and FQNEAQ (reference sequence). Germline trimming cut 1 base from V and 8 bases from J; bases unmatched to any gene: 1. The CDR3 is 13 residues long. The CDR3, as DNA: TGTGCCAGCAGCTTAGGACAGGGCGAAAAACTGTTTTTT. This sequence encodes CASSLGQGEKLFF.

There are a few counts of this clone. The gene calls are TRBV14 and TRBJ2-2; D not certain. CDR3 size: 13 residues. V lost 6 bases to trimming and J lost 4 bases, with 9 bases between them. The germline V gene has CDR1 SGHDN and CDR2 FVKESK. Here the CDR3 DNA reads TGTGCCAGCAGGGCTTATATCACCGGGGAGCTGTTTTTT. The encoded protein is CASRAYITGELFF.

A note on this clone: No DNA is shown, since the ends of the CDR3 on it are uncertain; the CDR3 is the one TCRdb lists. The chain carries TRBV7-9 and TRBJ2-2. With termini counted, the CDR3 has 15 amino acids. CDR1 is SEHNR and CDR2 is FQNEAQ in the germline V gene (reference sequence). The CDR3: CASSFSIFGAGELFF.

The gene calls are TRBV6-1 and TRBJ2-2, with 12 nucleotides matching TRBD2. CDR1 and CDR2 from the germline V gene are MNHNS and SASEGT. The V and J ends lost 4 bases and 4 bases, in that order; junction bases with no gene match: 7. The CDR3 length is 17 residues. DNA for the CDR3: TGTGCCAGCAGTGGTAGGACTAGCGGGGTGATCACCGGGGAGCTGTTTTTT. This translates into CASSGRTSGVITGELFF.